A selection of T cell receptor beta chains follows, all from one sample in a study of T-cell memory formation after mild COVID-19. TCRdb re-called the 5' RACE reads through MiXCR, storing one row per CDR3 protein. This sample carries 150,000 to 200,000 distinct CDR3 sequences, around 16% of them seen once, and the ten largest clones take about 2%. Specimen: PBMCs or a T cell subset sorted from them (not recorded which). The receptor source for this set is an adult woman who had mild COVID-19 (a few samples of this study predate the infection). Cell type and time point are not known. CDR3s include the opening cysteine and the closing phenylalanine or tryptophan. Fields, in order: V gene, D gene, clone size, J gene, CDR3 protein, CDR3 DNA. A D gene is named only where the DNA matches it firmly. Some rows mark clone size as missing; the rest say once, few, many or name a class of expanded clone.

V gene: TRBV5-1
D gene: NA
clone size: few
J gene: TRBJ2-7
CDR3 protein: CASSLAGVLRSYEQYF
CDR3 DNA: TGCGCCAGCAGCTTGGCCGGCGTCCTGAGGTCCTACGAGCAGTACTTC

V gene: TRBV21-1
D gene: NA
clone size: NA
J gene: TRBJ2-5
CDR3 protein: CASNGSGEYF
CDR3 DNA: TGTGCCAGCAATGGGAGCGGAGAGTACTTC

V gene: TRBV28
D gene: NA
clone size: few
J gene: TRBJ2-2
CDR3 protein: CASSLYPRRNTGELFF
CDR3 DNA: TGTGCCAGCAGTTTATACCCTCGGCGGAACACCGGGGAGCTGTTTTTT

V gene: TRBV18
D gene: NA
clone size: NA
J gene: TRBJ1-2
CDR3 protein: CASSQTRGTNYGYTF
CDR3 DNA: TGTGCCAGCTCGCAGACCAGGGGCACTAACTATGGCTACACCTTC

V gene: TRBV7-9
D gene: NA
clone size: many
J gene: TRBJ2-7
CDR3 protein: CASSLSGLSYEQYF
CDR3 DNA: TGTGCCAGCAGCTTATCCGGTCTTTCCTACGAGCAGTACTTC

V gene: TRBV20-1
D gene: NA
clone size: NA
J gene: TRBJ1-2
CDR3 protein: CSAKPQVTLTGGYTF
CDR3 DNA: TGCAGTGCTAAACCACAGGTGACTTTGACTGGTGGCTACACCTTC

V gene: TRBV30
D gene: NA
clone size: NA
J gene: TRBJ1-1
CDR3 protein: CAWAVGRDGVNTEAFF
CDR3 DNA: TGTGCCTGGGCTGTGGGGCGGGATGGGGTGAACACTGAAGCTTTCTTT

V gene: TRBV5-1
D gene: NA
clone size: few
J gene: TRBJ2-1
CDR3 protein: CASEREGTAYNEQFF
CDR3 DNA: TGCGCCAGCGAACGTGAGGGGACGGCGTACAATGAGCAGTTCTTC

V gene: TRBV5-1
D gene: NA
clone size: few
J gene: TRBJ2-1
CDR3 protein: CASSLRGTTTYNEQFF
CDR3 DNA: TGCGCCAGCAGCTTGAGGGGGACTACAACCTACAATGAGCAGTTCTTC

V gene: TRBV6-5
D gene: TRBD1
clone size: few
J gene: TRBJ2-5
CDR3 protein: CASSYSAGGLGETQYF
CDR3 DNA: TGTGCCAGCAGTTACAGTGCAGGGGGCCTTGGAGAGACCCAGTACTTC

V gene: TRBV12-5
D gene: TRBD1
clone size: NA
J gene: TRBJ1-2
CDR3 protein: CASGNLNRGFKDGYTF
CDR3 DNA: TGTGCTAGTGGAAATTTAAACAGGGGCTTTAAGGATGGCTACACCTTC

V gene: TRBV5-6
D gene: NA
clone size: many
J gene: TRBJ2-7
CDR3 protein: CASSSGVNYEQYF
CDR3 DNA: TGTGCCAGCAGCTCCGGAGTAAACTACGAGCAGTACTTC

V gene: TRBV5-5
D gene: TRBD1
clone size: NA
J gene: TRBJ2-7
CDR3 protein: CASSFDGTGFYEQYF
CDR3 DNA: TGTGCCAGCAGCTTTGACGGGACAGGGTTTTACGAGCAGTACTTC

V gene: TRBV15
D gene: NA
clone size: few
J gene: TRBJ2-3
CDR3 protein: CATSREPSQADTQYF
CDR3 DNA: TGTGCCACCAGCAGAGAGCCCTCACAGGCAGATACGCAGTATTTT

V gene: TRBV12-3/TRBV12-4
D gene: TRBD1
clone size: many
J gene: TRBJ1-1
CDR3 protein: CASTPTGVGTEAFF
CDR3 DNA: TGTGCCAGCACCCCGACAGGGGTAGGCACTGAAGCTTTCTTT

V gene: TRBV12-3/TRBV12-4
D gene: TRBD2
clone size: NA
J gene: TRBJ2-1
CDR3 protein: CASSGGLADYEQFF
CDR3 DNA: TGTGCCAGTTCGGGGGGACTAGCGGATTATGAGCAGTTCTTC

V gene: TRBV18
D gene: TRBD1
clone size: NA
J gene: TRBJ1-1
CDR3 protein: CASARQGLDTEAFF
CDR3 DNA: TGTGCCAGCGCCCGACAGGGGCTAGACACTGAAGCTTTCTTT

V gene: TRBV5-1
D gene: NA
clone size: NA
J gene: TRBJ1-1
CDR3 protein: CASSLPGTEAFF
CDR3 DNA: TGCGCCAGCAGCCTACCGGGGACTGAAGCTTTCTTT

V gene: TRBV5-5
D gene: NA
clone size: few
J gene: TRBJ2-5
CDR3 protein: CASSFVRGQETQYF
CDR3 DNA: TGTGCCAGCAGCTTCGTACGGGGCCAAGAGACCCAGTACTTC

V gene: TRBV5-1
D gene: NA
clone size: many
J gene: TRBJ2-1
CDR3 protein: CASSSDSSYNEQFF
CDR3 DNA: TGCGCCAGCAGCTCGGACTCTTCCTACAATGAGCAGTTCTTC

V gene: TRBV6-5
D gene: TRBD1
clone size: NA
J gene: TRBJ2-1
CDR3 protein: CASSTPRDRSYNEQFF
CDR3 DNA: TGTGCCAGCAGTACTCCCCGGGACAGGTCCTACAATGAGCAGTTCTTC

V gene: TRBV4-1
D gene: NA
clone size: few
J gene: TRBJ1-2
CDR3 protein: CASSPADNTFYGYTF
CDR3 DNA: TGCGCCAGCAGCCCCGCGGACAATACCTTCTATGGCTACACCTTC

V gene: TRBV5-1
D gene: TRBD1
clone size: NA
J gene: TRBJ1-2
CDR3 protein: CASSHNLPTGDRGYTF
CDR3 DNA: TGCGCCAGCAGCCACAACTTACCGACAGGGGATCGTGGCTACACCTTC

V gene: TRBV7-2
D gene: NA
clone size: few
J gene: TRBJ2-7
CDR3 protein: CASSFQSEQYF
CDR3 DNA: TGTGCCAGCAGCTTTCAGAGCGAGCAGTACTTC

V gene: TRBV2
D gene: TRBD2
clone size: many
J gene: TRBJ2-5
CDR3 protein: CARGSSAGGSRETQYF
CDR3 DNA: TGTGCCAGGGGCTCTAGCGCGGGGGGTTCGAGAGAGACCCAGTACTTC

V gene: TRBV20-1
D gene: NA
clone size: NA
J gene: TRBJ2-5
CDR3 protein: CSVLRTADSGETQYF
CDR3 DNA: TGCAGTGTTCTACGGACCGCAGATTCCGGAGAGACCCAGTACTTC

V gene: TRBV3-1
D gene: NA
clone size: many
J gene: TRBJ2-5
CDR3 protein: CASSHRTSQETQYF
CDR3 DNA: TGTGCCAGCAGCCACAGGACAAGCCAAGAGACCCAGTACTTC

V gene: TRBV10-3
D gene: TRBD1
clone size: NA
J gene: TRBJ2-7
CDR3 protein: CAITPGQGTYEQYF
CDR3 DNA: TGTGCCATTACACCGGGACAGGGAACCTACGAGCAGTACTTC

V gene: TRBV7-2
D gene: NA
clone size: few
J gene: TRBJ1-3
CDR3 protein: CASSLDRENTIYF
CDR3 DNA: TGTGCCAGCAGCTTAGACAGGGAAAACACCATATATTTT

V gene: TRBV7-2
D gene: TRBD2
clone size: NA
J gene: TRBJ2-3
CDR3 protein: CASSRGTSGDTQYF
CDR3 DNA: TGTGCCAGCAGCCGGGGGACTAGCGGGGATACGCAGTATTTT

V gene: TRBV29-1
D gene: TRBD1
clone size: few
J gene: TRBJ1-2
CDR3 protein: CSVEGQGHYGYTF
CDR3 DNA: TGCAGCGTTGAAGGACAGGGCCACTATGGCTACACCTTC

V gene: TRBV5-1
D gene: NA
clone size: NA
J gene: TRBJ1-1
CDR3 protein: CASSVITPNTEAFF
CDR3 DNA: TGCGCCAGCAGCGTAATCACCCCGAACACTGAAGCTTTCTTT

V gene: TRBV7-2
D gene: TRBD2
clone size: NA
J gene: TRBJ2-4
CDR3 protein: CASSRELAGKNIQYF
CDR3 DNA: TGTGCCAGCAGCCGTGAACTAGCGGGGAAAAACATTCAGTACTTC

V gene: TRBV6-1
D gene: NA
clone size: NA
J gene: TRBJ2-3
CDR3 protein: CASKLYPDTDTQYF
CDR3 DNA: TGTGCCAGCAAGCTTTACCCGGACACAGATACGCAGTATTTT

V gene: TRBV5-1
D gene: TRBD1
clone size: NA
J gene: TRBJ2-7
CDR3 protein: CASSLGRDRGFYEQYF
CDR3 DNA: TGCGCCAGCAGCTTGGGCCGGGACAGGGGTTTCTACGAGCAGTACTTC